This section outlines one T cell receptor beta chain sequence together with its context. As yet, its antigen is unknown. The data were taken from a study of T cell responses to AZD1222 COVID-19 vaccine. General observations from the study: Sampling captured repertoires only after the peak T cell response. Mostly white British, mostly female donors; authors suggested clonal diversity may be underestimated.

Germline lookup yields CDR1 LNHDA and CDR2 SQIVND (reference sequence). This CDR3 is 14 amino acids long. V lost 3 bases and J lost 8, with 16 bases in between. The data were produced by immunoSEQ multiplex PCR, yet TCRdb's version contains in-frame clones alone and is incomplete. The table lists around 200,000 clones, around 94% of them singletons. The chain has TRBV19 and TRBJ1-2; perhaps TRBD1 as D (5 bases). This clonotype originated in an adult who received the AZD1222 COVID-19 vaccine. The source was peripheral blood, collected 28 days after the second AZD1222 dose. The CDR3 sequence is CASSMAGGVDGYTF. The CDR3 bases are TGTGCCAGTAGTATGGCGGGAGGGGTGGACGGCTACACCTTC.